The next 6 T cell receptor beta chains were all read from a single sample in a study of Ad26.COV2.S vaccination and SARS-CoV-2 variants. Treatment described: roughly 19 received Ad26.COV2.S at low or high dose, single or two shots; a few received placebo; per-sample allocation not given. The samples date from day 63 after the first vaccine or placebo injection. This table comes from immunoSEQ multiplex PCR, and its TCRdb copy is limited to in-frame clones, with some not included. The sample holds over 350,000 clones, about nine tenths seen once. This specimen was peripheral blood, taken in a trial of Ad26.COV2.S vaccine versus placebo. These receptors were collected from a person between 18 and 59 years old who received the Ad26.COV2.S COVID-19 vaccine or a placebo.

The chain uses TRBV20-1 and TRBJ2-7; TRBD1 might be the D (5 bases). CDR3 length: 14 amino acids. The germline V gene has CDR1 DFQATT and CDR2 SNEGSKA (reference sequence). The germline V and J ends were trimmed by 3 bases and 1 base, with 13 bases remaining between them. The CDR3 reads CSASPGQLSYEQYF. DNA for the CDR3: TGCAGTGCTAGTCCTGGACAACTATCCTACGAGCAGTACTTC.

This clone was found once. The gene calls are TRBV5-4 and TRBJ2-3, with 13 bases that match TRBD2. This CDR3 region has 15 residues. J lost 2 bases, V lost 7 bases, and 4 bases had no gene match. The V gene's germline CDR1 is SGHNT and CDR2 YYREEE (reference sequence). CDR3 nucleotides: TGTGCCAGCGGACTAGCGGGGGCCTTCACAGATACGCAGTATTTT. The encoded protein is CASGLAGAFTDTQYF. The full variable domain, with the rest looked up from reference TRBV5-4 and TRBJ2-3, is ETGVTQSPTHLIKTRGQQVTLRCSSQSGHNTVSWYQQALGQGPQFIFQYYREEENGRGNFPPRFSGLQFPNYSSELNVNALELDDSALYLCASGLAGAFTDTQYFGPGTRLTVL.

The J gene is TRBJ2-3, the V gene TRBV15, with D tentatively TRBD1 (5 bases). The CDR3 sequence is 15 residues long. CDR1 is LNHNV, CDR2 YYDKDF, per germline (reference sequence). Trimming shortened V by 1 base and J by 9 bases, and 17 bases separated the two germline ends. The CDR3 nucleotides read TGTGCCACCAGCAGAGTTGGAAAAGGGGTAGTCACGCAGTATTTT. The encoded protein is CATSRVGKGVVTQYF.

The J gene is TRBJ2-3, the V gene TRBV7-2, with D hard to call. The CDR3 consists of 12 residues. The V gene lost 5 bases and the J gene lost 8 bases, with 11 bases spanning the gap. Germline values: CDR1 SGHTA, CDR2 FQGNSA. CDR3 nucleotide sequence: TGTGCCAGCAGCCCACCCGGCGGTACGCAGTATTTT. Translating it yields CASSPPGGTQYF.

V and J are TRBV9 and TRBJ2-5; TRBD2 agrees at 13 bases. The CDR3 is made up of 19 amino acids. The V gene's germline CDR1 is SGDLS and CDR2 YYNGEE. V was pared by 0 bases and J by 4 bases, with 12 bases of the junction left unmatched. In nucleotides, the CDR3 is TGTGCCAGCAGCGTAGCCCCACTAGCGGGGGGGCTGGGGGCAGAGACCCAGTACTTC. This sequence encodes CASSVAPLAGGLGAETQYF.

The gene calls are TRBV7-8 and TRBJ1-2; 8 bases line up with TRBD1. Germline CDR1 is SGHVS and CDR2 is FQNEAQ. CDR3 length: 15 residues. Trimming removed 1 base from V and 6 bases from J; junction bases left unmatched: 7. CDR3 protein: CASSLVQGATHGYTF. The CDR3, as DNA: TGTGCCAGCAGCTTAGTGCAGGGGGCAACCCATGGCTACACCTTC.